This T cell receptor (beta chain) was recorded in a study of cytomegalovirus exposure and HLA in healthy donors. Repertoires were generated with immunoSEQ multiplex PCR, while TCRdb's copy carries only in-frame clones and drops some. The repertoire consists of some 180,000 clones, with 86% occurring once and the leading ten covering roughly 6.6%. Trimming at V came to 5 bases and at J to 4 bases, leaving 10 bases not matched to a gene. CDR3 size: 15 residues. Germline-derived CDR1 and CDR2 are MNHEY and SVGAGI. Study-wide findings and caveats: First-cohort TCR clusters tended to co-occur in the 130 or so validation repertoires, a later analysis found.

Details on this clone: Its antigen is unknown.

The TCR originated in a young man in good health and CMV-seropositive. Sequenced input: PBMCs. The rearrangement uses TRBV6-5 and TRBJ1-2; 7 nucleotides agree with TRBD1. CDR3 DNA sequence: TGTGCCAGCAGTAGACAGGGCCATTCTTCCTATGGCTACACCTTC. Encoded protein: CASSRQGHSSYGYTF.